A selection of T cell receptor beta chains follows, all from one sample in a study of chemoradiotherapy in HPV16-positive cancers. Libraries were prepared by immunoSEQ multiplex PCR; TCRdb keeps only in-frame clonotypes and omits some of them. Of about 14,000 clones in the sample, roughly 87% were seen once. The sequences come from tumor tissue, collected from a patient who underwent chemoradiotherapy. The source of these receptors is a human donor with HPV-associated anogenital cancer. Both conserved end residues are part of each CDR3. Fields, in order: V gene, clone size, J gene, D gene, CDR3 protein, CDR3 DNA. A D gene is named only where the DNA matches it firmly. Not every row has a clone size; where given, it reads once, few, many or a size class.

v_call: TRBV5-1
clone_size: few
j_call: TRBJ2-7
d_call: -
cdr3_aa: CASRVLGTKFDEQYF
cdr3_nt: TGCGCCAGCAGAGTATTGGGGACCAAGTTTGACGAGCAGTACTTC

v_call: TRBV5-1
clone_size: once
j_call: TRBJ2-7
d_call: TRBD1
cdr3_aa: CASSSGQGIPYEQYF
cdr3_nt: TGCGCCAGCAGCTCCGGACAGGGGATACCCTACGAGCAGTACTTC

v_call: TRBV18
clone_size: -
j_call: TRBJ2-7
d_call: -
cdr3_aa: CASSPRTDSYEQYF
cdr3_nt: TGTGCCAGCTCACCTAGGACGGACTCCTACGAGCAGTACTTC

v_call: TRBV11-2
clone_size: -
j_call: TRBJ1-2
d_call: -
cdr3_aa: CASSLDRGLIYGYTF
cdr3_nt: TGTGCCAGCAGCTTAGATCGGGGGCTCATCTATGGCTACACCTTC

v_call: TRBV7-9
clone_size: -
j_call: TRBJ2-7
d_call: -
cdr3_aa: CASSLAPRAAGGEQYF
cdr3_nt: TGTGCCAGCAGCTTAGCCCCCAGAGCGGCGGGCGGCGAGCAGTACTTC

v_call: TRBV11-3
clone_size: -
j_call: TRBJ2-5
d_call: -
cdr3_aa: CASSLDRYNGGLQETQYF
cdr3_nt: TGTGCCAGCAGCTTAGATCGGTATAATGGGGGTCTCCAAGAGACCCAGTACTTC

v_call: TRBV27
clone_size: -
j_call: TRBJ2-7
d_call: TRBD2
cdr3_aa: CASSLRTSGLGEQYF
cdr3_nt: TGTGCCAGCAGTTTAAGGACTAGCGGGCTAGGGGAGCAGTACTTC

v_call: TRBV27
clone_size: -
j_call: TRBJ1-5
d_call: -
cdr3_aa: CASSSLGGHQPQHF
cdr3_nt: TGTGCCAGCAGTTCCCTCGGGGGGCATCAGCCCCAGCATTTT

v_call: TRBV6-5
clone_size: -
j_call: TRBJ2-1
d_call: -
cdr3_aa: CASSLSPHPNSEQFF
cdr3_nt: TGTGCCAGCAGTTTGAGCCCCCATCCGAACAGTGAGCAGTTCTTC

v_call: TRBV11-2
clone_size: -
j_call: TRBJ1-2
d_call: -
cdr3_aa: CASSLEGAVGDGYTF
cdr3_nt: TGTGCCAGCAGCTTAGAGGGCGCAGTAGGGGATGGCTACACCTTC

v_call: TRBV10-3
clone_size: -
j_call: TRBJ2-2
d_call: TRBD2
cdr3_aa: CAISRLSGTSGSPGELFF
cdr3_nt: TGTGCCATCAGTCGACTTTCCGGGACTAGCGGGAGTCCCGGGGAGCTGTTTTTT

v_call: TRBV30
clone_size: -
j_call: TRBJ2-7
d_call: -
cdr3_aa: CAWSVQARAYEQYF
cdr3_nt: TGTGCCTGGAGTGTACAAGCGCGGGCCTACGAGCAGTACTTC

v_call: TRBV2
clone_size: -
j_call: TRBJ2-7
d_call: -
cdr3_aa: CASLSGTSSYEQYF
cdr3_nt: TGTGCCAGCCTCTCGGGCACAAGCTCCTACGAGCAGTACTTC

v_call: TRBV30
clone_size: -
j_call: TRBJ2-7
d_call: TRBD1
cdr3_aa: CAWSVRATGTEQYF
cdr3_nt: TGTGCCTGGAGTGTAAGGGCGACAGGGACCGAGCAGTACTTC

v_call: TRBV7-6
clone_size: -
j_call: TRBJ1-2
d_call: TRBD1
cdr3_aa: CASSLRTGGIYGYTF
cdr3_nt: TGTGCCAGCAGCTTACGGACAGGGGGCATCTATGGCTACACCTTC

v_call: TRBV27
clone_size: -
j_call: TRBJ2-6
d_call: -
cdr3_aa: CASSFKGDSGANVLTF
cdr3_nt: TGTGCCAGCAGTTTTAAGGGAGACTCTGGGGCCAACGTCCTGACTTTC

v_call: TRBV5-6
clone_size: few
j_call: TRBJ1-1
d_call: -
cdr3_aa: CASSGWTYMNTEAFF
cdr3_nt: TGTGCCAGCAGCGGATGGACATATATGAACACTGAAGCTTTCTTT

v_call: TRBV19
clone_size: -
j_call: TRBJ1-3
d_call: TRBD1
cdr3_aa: CASTMGQGGNTIYF
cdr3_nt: TGTGCCAGTACCATGGGACAGGGCGGAAACACCATATATTTT

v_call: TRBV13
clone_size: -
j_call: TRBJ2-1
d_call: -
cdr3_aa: CASSLRTSKDLGEQFF
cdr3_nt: TGTGCCAGCAGCCTAAGGACCAGTAAAGACCTCGGTGAGCAGTTCTTC

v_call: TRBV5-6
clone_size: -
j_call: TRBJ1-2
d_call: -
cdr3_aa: CASSLASLYERYTF
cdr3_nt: TGTGCCAGCAGCTTGGCTTCGCTTTATGAACGCTACACCTTC

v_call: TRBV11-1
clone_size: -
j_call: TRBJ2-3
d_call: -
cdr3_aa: CASSYSYSSEVFRNTQYF
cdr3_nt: TGTGCCAGCAGCTACTCTTACTCTAGTGAGGTATTTAGAAATACGCAGTATTTT

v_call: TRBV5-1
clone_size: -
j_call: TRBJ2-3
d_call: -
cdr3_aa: CASSFTNKKDTQYF
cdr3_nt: TGCGCCAGCAGCTTTACCAACAAGAAGGATACGCAGTATTTT

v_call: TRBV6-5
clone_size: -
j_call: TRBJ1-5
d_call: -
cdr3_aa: CASRKGGGNNQPQHF
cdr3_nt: TGTGCCAGCAGGAAAGGTGGGGGAAACAATCAGCCCCAGCATTTT

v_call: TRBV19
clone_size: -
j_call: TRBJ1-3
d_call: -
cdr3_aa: CASSGGQRSGNTIYF
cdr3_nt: TGTGCCAGTAGTGGGGGACAACGCTCTGGAAACACCATATATTTT

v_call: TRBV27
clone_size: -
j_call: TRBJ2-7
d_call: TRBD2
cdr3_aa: CASSSPRLAGGRGHEQYF
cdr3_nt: TGTGCCAGCAGTTCCCCGCGACTAGCGGGAGGGCGAGGACACGAGCAGTACTTC

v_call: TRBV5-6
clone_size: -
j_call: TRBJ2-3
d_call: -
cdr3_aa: CASSFGGPPPDTQYF
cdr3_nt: TGTGCCAGCAGCTTTGGCGGACCTCCACCAGATACGCAGTATTTT

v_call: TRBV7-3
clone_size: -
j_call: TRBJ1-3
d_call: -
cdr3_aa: CASSAGGGAGNTIYF
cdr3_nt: TGTGCCAGCAGCGCCGGGGGCGGAGCGGGAAACACCATATATTTT

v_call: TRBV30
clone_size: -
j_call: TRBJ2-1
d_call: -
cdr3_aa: CAWMGIGNEQFF
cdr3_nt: TGTGCCTGGATGGGGATAGGGAATGAGCAGTTCTTC

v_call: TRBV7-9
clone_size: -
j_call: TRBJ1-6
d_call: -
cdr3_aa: CASSLHRDTVGSPLHF
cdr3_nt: TGTGCCAGCAGCCTCCACCGGGACACCGTGGGTTCACCCCTCCACTTT

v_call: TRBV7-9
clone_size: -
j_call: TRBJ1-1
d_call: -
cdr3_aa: CASSPQWARDTEAFF
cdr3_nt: TGTGCCAGCAGCCCGCAGTGGGCTAGGGACACTGAAGCTTTCTTT